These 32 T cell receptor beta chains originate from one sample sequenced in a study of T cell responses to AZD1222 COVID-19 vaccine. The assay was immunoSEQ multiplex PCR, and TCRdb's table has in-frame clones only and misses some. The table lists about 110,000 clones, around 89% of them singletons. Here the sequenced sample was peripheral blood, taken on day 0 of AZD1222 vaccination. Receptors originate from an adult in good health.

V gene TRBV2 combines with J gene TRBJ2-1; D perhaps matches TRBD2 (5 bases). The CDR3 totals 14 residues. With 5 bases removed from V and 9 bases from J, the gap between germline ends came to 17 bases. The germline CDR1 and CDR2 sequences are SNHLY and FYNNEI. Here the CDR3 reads CASSRGGLAGEQFF. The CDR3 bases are TGTGCCAGCAGTCGCGGCGGGCTGGCGGGTGAGCAGTTCTTC.

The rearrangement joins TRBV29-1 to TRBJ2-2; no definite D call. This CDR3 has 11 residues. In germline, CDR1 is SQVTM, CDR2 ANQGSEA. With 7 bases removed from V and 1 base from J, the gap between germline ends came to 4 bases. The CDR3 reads CSARNTGELFF. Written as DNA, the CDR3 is TGCAGCGCCAGGAACACCGGGGAGCTGTTTTTT.

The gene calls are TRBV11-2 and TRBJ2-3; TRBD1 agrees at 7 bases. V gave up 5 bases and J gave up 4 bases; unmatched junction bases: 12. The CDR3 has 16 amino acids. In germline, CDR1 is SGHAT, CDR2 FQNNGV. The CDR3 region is CASSAVAGGSADTQYF. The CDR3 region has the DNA TGTGCCAGCAGCGCTGTGGCAGGGGGATCGGCAGATACGCAGTATTTT.

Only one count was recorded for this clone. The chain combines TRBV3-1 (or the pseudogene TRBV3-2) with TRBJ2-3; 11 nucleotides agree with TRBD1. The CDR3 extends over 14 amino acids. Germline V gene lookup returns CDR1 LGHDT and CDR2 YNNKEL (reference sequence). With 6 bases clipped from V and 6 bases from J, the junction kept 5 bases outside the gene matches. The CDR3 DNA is TGTGCCAGCAGACGGACAGGGGGCTTTGATACGCAGTATTTT. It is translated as CASRRTGGFDTQYF.

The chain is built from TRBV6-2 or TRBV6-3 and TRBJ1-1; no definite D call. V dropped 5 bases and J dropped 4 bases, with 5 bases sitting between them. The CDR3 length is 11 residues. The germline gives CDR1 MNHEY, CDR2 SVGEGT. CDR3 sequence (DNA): TGTGCCAGCAGTGAGGGCACTGAAGCTTTCTTT. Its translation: CASSEGTEAFF.

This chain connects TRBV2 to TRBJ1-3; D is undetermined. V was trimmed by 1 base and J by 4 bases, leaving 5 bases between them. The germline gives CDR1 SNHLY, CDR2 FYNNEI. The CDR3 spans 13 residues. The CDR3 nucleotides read TGTGCCAGCAGTGAAGGGACGGGAAACACCATATATTTT. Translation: CASSEGTGNTIYF.

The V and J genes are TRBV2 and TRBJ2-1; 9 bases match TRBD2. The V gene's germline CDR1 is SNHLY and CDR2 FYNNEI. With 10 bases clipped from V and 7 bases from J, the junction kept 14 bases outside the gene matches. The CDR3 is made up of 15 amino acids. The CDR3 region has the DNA TGTGCCACCGGGGTTGATAGCGGGGGTCAGAATGAGCAGTTCTTC. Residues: CATGVDSGGQNEQFF.

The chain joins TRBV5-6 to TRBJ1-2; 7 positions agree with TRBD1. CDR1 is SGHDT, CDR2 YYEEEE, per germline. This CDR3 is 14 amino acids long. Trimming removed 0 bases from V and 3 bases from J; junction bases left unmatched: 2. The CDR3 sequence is CASSLAGQDYGYTF. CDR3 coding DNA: TGTGCCAGCAGCTTGGCAGGACAGGACTATGGCTACACCTTC.

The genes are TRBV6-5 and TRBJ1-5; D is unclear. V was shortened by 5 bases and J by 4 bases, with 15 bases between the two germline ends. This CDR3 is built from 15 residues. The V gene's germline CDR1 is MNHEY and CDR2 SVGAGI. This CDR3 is CASSSPPEPNQPQHF. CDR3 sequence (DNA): TGTGCCAGCAGTAGCCCTCCGGAACCTAATCAGCCCCAGCATTTT.

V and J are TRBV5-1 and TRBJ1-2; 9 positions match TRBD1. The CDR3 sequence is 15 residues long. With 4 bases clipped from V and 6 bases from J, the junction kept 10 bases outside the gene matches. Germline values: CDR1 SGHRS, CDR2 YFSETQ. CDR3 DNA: TGCGCCAGCAGCGCCTCGGGACAGGGTAATCATGGCTACACCTTC. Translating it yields CASSASGQGNHGYTF.

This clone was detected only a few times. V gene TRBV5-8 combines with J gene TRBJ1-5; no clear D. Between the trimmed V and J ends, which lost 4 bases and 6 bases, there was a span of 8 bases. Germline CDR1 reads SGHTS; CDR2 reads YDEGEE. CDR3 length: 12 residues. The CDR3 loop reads CASSPFRQPQHF. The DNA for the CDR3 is TGTGCCAGCAGCCCATTTCGTCAGCCCCAGCATTTT.

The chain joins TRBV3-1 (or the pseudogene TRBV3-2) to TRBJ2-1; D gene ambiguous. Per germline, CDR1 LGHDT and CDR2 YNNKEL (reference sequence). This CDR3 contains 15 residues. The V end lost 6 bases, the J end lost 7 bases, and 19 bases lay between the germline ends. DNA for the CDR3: TGTGCCAGCAGGGCCCCGGGCCCGCCGTGGAATGAGCAGTTCTTC. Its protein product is CASRAPGPPWNEQFF.

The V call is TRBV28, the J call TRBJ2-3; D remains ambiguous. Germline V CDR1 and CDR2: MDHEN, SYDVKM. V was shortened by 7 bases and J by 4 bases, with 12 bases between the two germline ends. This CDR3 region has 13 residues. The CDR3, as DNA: TGTGCCAGCACGTGGCAGGCCCCAGATACGCAGTATTTT. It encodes CASTWQAPDTQYF.

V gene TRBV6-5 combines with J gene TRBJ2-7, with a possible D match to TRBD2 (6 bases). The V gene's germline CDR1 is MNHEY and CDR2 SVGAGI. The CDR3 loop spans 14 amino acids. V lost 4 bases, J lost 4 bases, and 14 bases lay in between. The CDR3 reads CASSWGEGKYEQYF. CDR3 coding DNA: TGTGCCAGCAGTTGGGGGGAAGGGAAATACGAGCAGTACTTC.

The CDR3 loop is CSVVVEYGYGYTF. The CDR3 bases are TGCAGCGTTGTAGTGGAATACGGCTATGGCTACACCTTC. The rearrangement joins TRBV29-1 to TRBJ1-2; no firm D call. Trimming pared 4 bases from V and 4 bases from J, leaving 13 bases between. Germline V CDR1 and CDR2: SQVTM, ANQGSEA. The CDR3 length is 13 residues.

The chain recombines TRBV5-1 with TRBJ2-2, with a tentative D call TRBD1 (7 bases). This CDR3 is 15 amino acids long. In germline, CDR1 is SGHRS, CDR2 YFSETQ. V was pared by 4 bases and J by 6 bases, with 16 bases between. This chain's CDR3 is CASSPQPGGPGELFF. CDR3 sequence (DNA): TGCGCCAGCAGCCCGCAGCCAGGGGGGCCCGGGGAGCTGTTTTTT.

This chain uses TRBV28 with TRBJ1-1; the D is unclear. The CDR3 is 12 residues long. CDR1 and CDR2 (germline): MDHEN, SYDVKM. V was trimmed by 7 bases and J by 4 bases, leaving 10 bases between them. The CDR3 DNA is TGTGCCAGCAACTCGGGGTTCACTGAAGCTTTCTTT. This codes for CASNSGFTEAFF.

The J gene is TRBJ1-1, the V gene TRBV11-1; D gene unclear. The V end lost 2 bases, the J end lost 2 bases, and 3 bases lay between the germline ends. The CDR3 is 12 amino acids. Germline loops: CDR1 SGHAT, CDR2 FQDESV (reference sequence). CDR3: CASSLLNTEAFF. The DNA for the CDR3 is TGTGCCAGCAGCTTACTTAACACTGAAGCTTTCTTT. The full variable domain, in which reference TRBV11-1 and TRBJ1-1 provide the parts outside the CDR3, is EAEVAQSPRYKITEKSQAVAFWCDPISGHATLYWYRQILGQGPELLVQFQDESVVDDSQLPKDRFSAERLKGVDSTLKIQPAELGDSAMYLCASSLLNTEAFFGQGTRLTVV.

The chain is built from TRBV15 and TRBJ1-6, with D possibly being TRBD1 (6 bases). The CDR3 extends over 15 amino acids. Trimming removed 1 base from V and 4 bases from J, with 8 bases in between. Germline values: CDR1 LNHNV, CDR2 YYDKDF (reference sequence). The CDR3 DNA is TGTGCCACCAGCAGAGTGCAGGGGTATAATTCACCCCTCCACTTT. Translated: CATSRVQGYNSPLHF.

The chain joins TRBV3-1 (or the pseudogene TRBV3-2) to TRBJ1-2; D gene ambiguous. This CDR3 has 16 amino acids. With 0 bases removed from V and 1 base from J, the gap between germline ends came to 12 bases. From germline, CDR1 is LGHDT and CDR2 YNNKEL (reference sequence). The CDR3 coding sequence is TGTGCCAGCAGCCAAGAGCCCCGACCCCTTAACTATGGCTACACCTTC. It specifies CASSQEPRPLNYGYTF.

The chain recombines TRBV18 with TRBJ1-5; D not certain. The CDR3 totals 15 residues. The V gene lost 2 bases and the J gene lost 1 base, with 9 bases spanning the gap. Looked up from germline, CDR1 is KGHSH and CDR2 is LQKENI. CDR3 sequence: CASSPGVVSNQPQHF. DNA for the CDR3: TGTGCCAGCTCACCAGGGGTAGTAAGCAATCAGCCCCAGCATTTT.

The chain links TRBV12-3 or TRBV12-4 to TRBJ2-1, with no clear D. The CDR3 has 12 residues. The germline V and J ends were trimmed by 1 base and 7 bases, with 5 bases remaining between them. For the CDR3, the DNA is TGTGCCAGCAGTTTAGTGGTAAATGAGCAGTTCTTC. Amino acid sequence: CASSLVVNEQFF.

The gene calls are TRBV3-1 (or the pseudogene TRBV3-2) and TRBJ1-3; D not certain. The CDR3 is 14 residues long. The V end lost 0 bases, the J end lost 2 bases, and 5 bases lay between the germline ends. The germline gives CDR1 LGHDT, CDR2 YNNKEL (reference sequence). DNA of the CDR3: TGTGCCAGCAGCCAAGAGGGAGCTGGAAACACCATATATTTT. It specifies CASSQEGAGNTIYF.

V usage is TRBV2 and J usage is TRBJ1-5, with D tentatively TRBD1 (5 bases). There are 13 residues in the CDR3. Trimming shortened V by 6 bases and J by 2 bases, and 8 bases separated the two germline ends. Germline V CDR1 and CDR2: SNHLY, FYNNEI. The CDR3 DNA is TGTGCCAGCAGGGGGGACGGCAATCAGCCCCAGCATTTT. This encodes CASRGDGNQPQHF. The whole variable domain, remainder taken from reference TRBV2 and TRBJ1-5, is EPEVTQTPSHQVTQMGQEVILRCVPISNHLYFYWYRQILGQKVEFLVSFYNNEISEKSEIFDDQFSVERPDGSNFTLKIRSTKLEDSAMYFCASRGDGNQPQHFGDGTRLSIL.

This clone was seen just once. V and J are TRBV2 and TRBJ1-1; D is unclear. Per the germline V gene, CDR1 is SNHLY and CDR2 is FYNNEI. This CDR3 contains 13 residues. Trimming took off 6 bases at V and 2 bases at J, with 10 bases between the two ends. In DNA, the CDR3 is TGTGCCAGCAGCTTCCCGCCCAACACTGAAGCTTTCTTT. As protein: CASSFPPNTEAFF.

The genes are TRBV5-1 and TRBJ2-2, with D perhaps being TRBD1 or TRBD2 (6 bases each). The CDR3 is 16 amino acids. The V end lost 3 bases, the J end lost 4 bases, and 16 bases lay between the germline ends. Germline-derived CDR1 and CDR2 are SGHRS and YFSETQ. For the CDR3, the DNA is TGCGCCAGCAGCTGGGGAGGCGGACAGAGCACCGGGGAGCTGTTTTTT. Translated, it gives CASSWGGGQSTGELFF.

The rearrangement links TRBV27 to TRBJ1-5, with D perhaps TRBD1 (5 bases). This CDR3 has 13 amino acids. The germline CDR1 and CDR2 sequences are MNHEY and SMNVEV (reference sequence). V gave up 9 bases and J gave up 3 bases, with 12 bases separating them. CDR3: CASARDPNQPQHF. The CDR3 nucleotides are TGTGCCAGTGCCCGGGACCCCAATCAGCCCCAGCATTTT.

CDR3 protein: CASSYSYGGSGNTIYF. CDR3 DNA: TGTGCCAGCAGTTACTCTTACGGGGGGTCCGGAAACACCATATATTTT. V and J are TRBV6-5 and TRBJ1-3, with D perhaps matching TRBD1 (5 bases). Trimming stripped 0 bases from V and 4 bases from J, with 13 bases between. This CDR3 has 16 residues. Per the germline V gene, CDR1 is MNHEY and CDR2 is SVGAGI.

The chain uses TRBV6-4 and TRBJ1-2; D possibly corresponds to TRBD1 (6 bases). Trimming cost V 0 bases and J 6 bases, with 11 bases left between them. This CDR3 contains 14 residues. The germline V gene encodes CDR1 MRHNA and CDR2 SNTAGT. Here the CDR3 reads CASSDSQGRNGYTF. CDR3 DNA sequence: TGTGCCAGCAGTGACTCTCAGGGGCGCAATGGCTACACCTTC.

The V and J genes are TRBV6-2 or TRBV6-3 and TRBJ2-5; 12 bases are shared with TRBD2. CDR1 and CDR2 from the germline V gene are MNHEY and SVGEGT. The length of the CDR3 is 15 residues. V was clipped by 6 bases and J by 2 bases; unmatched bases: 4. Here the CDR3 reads CASSPGTSGQETQYF. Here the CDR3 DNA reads TGTGCCAGCAGCCCTGGGACTAGCGGGCAAGAGACCCAGTACTTC.

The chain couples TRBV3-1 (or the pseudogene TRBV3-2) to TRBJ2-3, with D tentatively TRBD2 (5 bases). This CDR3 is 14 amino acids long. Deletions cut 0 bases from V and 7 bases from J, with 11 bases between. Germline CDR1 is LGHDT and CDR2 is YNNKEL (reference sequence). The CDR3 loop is CASSQDVRGYTQYF. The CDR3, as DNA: TGTGCCAGCAGCCAAGATGTCCGGGGATATACGCAGTATTTT.

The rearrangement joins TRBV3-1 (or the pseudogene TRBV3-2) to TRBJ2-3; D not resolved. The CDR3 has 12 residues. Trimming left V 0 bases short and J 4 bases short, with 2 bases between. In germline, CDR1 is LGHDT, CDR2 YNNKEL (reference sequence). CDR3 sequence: CASSQEADTQYF. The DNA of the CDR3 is TGTGCCAGCAGCCAAGAGGCAGATACGCAGTATTTT.